The 30 T cell receptor beta chains reported below all come from one sample, sequenced in a study of response to subunit inactivated influenza vaccine. TCRdb itself ran the RT-PCR reads through MiXCR, one entry per CDR3 protein. The data hold more than 700,000 distinct CDR3 sequences, with 21% observed a single time. This specimen consisted of PBMCs from blood, obtained approximately 5 days after vaccination. These receptors all come from a man aged 50 to 59 who received an inactivated influenza vaccine.

This clonotype was seen only a few times. This chain links TRBV5-1 with TRBJ2-3, with 12 bases aligning to TRBD2. V dropped 3 bases and J dropped 3; count of bases not matched to a gene: 8. This CDR3 comprises 17 residues. The germline V gene encodes CDR1 SGHRS and CDR2 YFSETQ. The CDR3 is CASSSPLAGGLTDTQYF. Written as DNA, the CDR3 is TGCGCCAGCAGCTCGCCTCTAGCGGGGGGGCTGACAGATACGCAGTATTTT. Complete variable domain (other parts from reference TRBV5-1 and TRBJ2-3): KAGVTQTPRYLIKTRGQQVTLSCSPISGHRSVSWYQQTPGQGLQFLFEYFSETQRNKGNFPGRFSGRQFSNSRSEMNVSTLELGDSALYLCASSSPLAGGLTDTQYFGPGTRLTVL.

This clonotype has a handful of counts. This chain joins TRBV7-9 and TRBJ2-3, with D uncertain. The CDR3 has 14 residues. Germline values: CDR1 SEHNR, CDR2 FQNEAQ (reference sequence). The V gene lost 5 bases and the J gene lost 5 bases, with 14 bases spanning the gap. The CDR3 loop reads CASSPRLIGDTQYF. CDR3 nucleotides: TGTGCCAGCAGCCCCCGTCTGATTGGAGATACGCAGTATTTT.

The chain links TRBV5-1 to TRBJ2-5, with 7 bases aligning to TRBD2. CDR1 SGHRS and CDR2 YFSETQ come from the germline V gene. The CDR3 loop spans 15 amino acids. J was trimmed by 4 bases and V by 3 bases; bases with no gene match: 9. The CDR3 DNA follows: TGCGCCAGCAGCTCGAAGAAGACTAGCAGAGAGACCCAGTACTTC. Translation: CASSSKKTSRETQYF.

This chain connects TRBV4-3 to TRBJ2-1, with 9 bases that match TRBD2. Germline CDR1 is LGHNA and CDR2 is YSLEER. V was clipped by 0 bases and J by 1 base; unmatched bases: 10. The CDR3 totals 19 residues. CDR3 region: CASSQERSGRISSYNEQFF. As DNA, the CDR3 is TGCGCCAGCAGCCAAGAGAGGAGCGGGAGGATCAGTTCCTACAATGAGCAGTTCTTC.

This clonotype turned up a few times. DNA for the CDR3: TGTGCCAGCAGTCTGGGTCAGGGGGCACTCTACGAGCAGTACTTC. This translates into CASSLGQGALYEQYF. This chain connects TRBV7-2 to TRBJ2-7; 8 bases match TRBD1. The trim removed 6 bases at V and 3 bases at J, leaving 10 bases unmatched. In germline, CDR1 is SGHTA, CDR2 FQGNSA. This CDR3 is built from 15 residues.

V gene TRBV5-1 combines with J gene TRBJ2-3; D gene uncertain. The CDR3 covers 15 residues. Germline CDR1 SGHRS, CDR2 YFSETQ. Trimming cost V 2 bases and J 2 bases, with 12 bases left between them. The DNA of the CDR3 is TGCGCCAGCAGCTTCAAAACCGAAATCACAGATACGCAGTATTTT. Encoded protein: CASSFKTEITDTQYF.

This clonotype was seen ten or more times. V and J are TRBV2 and TRBJ2-7; maybe TRBD1 (6 bases). The CDR3 has 12 amino acids. V was trimmed by 4 bases and J by 3 bases, leaving 7 bases between them. In germline, CDR1 is SNHLY, CDR2 FYNNEI. CDR3: CASSGTDYEQYF. The CDR3 bases are TGTGCCAGCAGTGGGACAGACTACGAGCAGTACTTC.

This clonotype was counted many times. The chain employs TRBV27 and TRBJ2-1; 12 nucleotides agree with TRBD2. Germline V gives CDR1 MNHEY, CDR2 SMNVEV (reference sequence). V gave up 0 bases and J gave up 2 bases; unmatched junction bases: 5. The CDR3 extends over 18 amino acids. The CDR3 bases are TGTGCCAGCAGTTTATCTCCTAGCGGGAGGGCCCCCTACAATGAGCAGTTCTTC. It encodes CASSLSPSGRAPYNEQFF.

V usage is TRBV18 and J usage is TRBJ2-7; 8 bases line up with TRBD1. This CDR3 spans 15 amino acids. Looked up from germline, CDR1 is KGHSH and CDR2 is LQKENI. V was clipped by 3 bases and J by 3 bases; unmatched bases: 7. CDR3 protein: CASSPGTGGNYEQYF. DNA for the CDR3: TGTGCCAGCTCACCCGGGACAGGTGGGAACTACGAGCAGTACTTC.

This clonotype was seen a few times. The chain recombines TRBV20-1 with TRBJ2-3; 13 nucleotides align to TRBD2. The ends lost 1 base at V and 3 bases at J; junction bases unmatched: 7. This CDR3 has 17 amino acids. Germline assignment: CDR1 DFQATT and CDR2 SNEGSKA (reference sequence). The CDR3 sequence is CSARGFLLAGGTDTQYF. Here the CDR3 DNA reads TGCAGTGCTAGAGGTTTCCTACTAGCGGGGGGGACAGATACGCAGTATTTT.

The J gene is TRBJ1-3, the V gene TRBV5-1; no definite D call. Germline CDR1 is SGHRS and CDR2 is YFSETQ. V dropped 5 bases and J dropped 0 bases, with 18 bases sitting between them. The CDR3 spans 17 residues. The CDR3 coding sequence is TGCGCCAGCAGACTTAGTGGCAGGTCGATCTCTGGAAACACCATATATTTT. This translates into CASRLSGRSISGNTIYF.

The chain couples TRBV5-1 to TRBJ2-1; TRBD1 aligns across 7 bases. This CDR3 contains 16 residues. Germline V gives CDR1 SGHRS, CDR2 YFSETQ. J was trimmed by 0 bases and V by 4 bases; bases with no gene match: 7. The CDR3 loop is CASSHGDSSSYNEQFF. The CDR3, as DNA: TGCGCCAGCAGCCATGGGGACAGCAGCTCCTACAATGAGCAGTTCTTC.

This clonotype was seen ten or more times. This chain connects TRBV4-2 to TRBJ2-7, with a weak D call TRBD1 (6 bases). The germline CDR1 and CDR2 sequences are LGHNA and YNFKEQ. The CDR3 is 16 amino acids. The ends were cut back, 0 bases at V and 4 bases at J, with 16 bases in the middle. The CDR3 DNA follows: TGTGCCAGCAGCCAAGATTGGGGCCAGGGGAGTTACGAGCAGTACTTC. It encodes CASSQDWGQGSYEQYF.

This clonotype was found a few times. V usage is TRBV29-1 and J usage is TRBJ2-1; TRBD2 matches 7 bases. V shed 7 bases and J 6 bases; nucleotides not matched to a gene: 12. CDR1 and CDR2 (germline): SQVTM, ANQGSEA. The CDR3 contains 14 residues. CDR3 DNA: TGCAGCGGGAAAAGAACAGCGGGAATCAATGAGCAGTTCTTC. It encodes CSGKRTAGINEQFF.

The chain links TRBV5-1 to TRBJ2-5; TRBD2 is a possible D gene (6 bases). V was cut by 3 bases and J by 2 bases, with 14 bases left in between. CDR1 SGHRS and CDR2 YFSETQ come from the germline V gene. The CDR3 has 15 residues. CDR3 loop: CASSSSEGTQETQYF. The CDR3 DNA sequence: TGCGCCAGCAGCTCCTCAGAAGGGACTCAAGAGACCCAGTACTTC.

The CDR3 nucleotides are TGTGCCAGCAGCTCGAGACTAGCGGGAGGGCCAGCAGATACGCAGTATTTT. Protein: CASSSRLAGGPADTQYF. The genes are TRBV7-9 and TRBJ2-3; TRBD2 agrees at 14 bases. CDR3 length: 17 amino acids. Per germline, CDR1 SEHNR and CDR2 FQNEAQ (reference sequence). V shed 4 bases, J shed 4 bases, and the junction held 7 bases outside the gene matches. Based on the CDR3 plus reference TRBV7-9 and TRBJ2-3, the full variable domain is DTGVSQNPRHKITKRGQNVTFRCDPISEHNRLYWYRQTLGQGPEFLTYFQNEAQLEKSRLLSDRFSAERPKGSFSTLEIQRTEQGDSAMYLCASSSRLAGGPADTQYFGPGTRLTVL.

In its sample, this clonotype was seen a few times. An end of the junction does not agree with germline; a read error may underlie this. The V gene is TRBV28, the J gene TRBJ1-2, with D hard to call. Germline V gene data show CDR1 as MDHEN and CDR2 as SYDVKM. The CDR3 has 16 residues. The CDR3 sequence: CASSLSDERVFYGYTF. The CDR3 bases are TGTGCCAGCAGCTTATCTGACGAGCGCGTGTTCTATGGCTACACCTTC.

In its sample, this clonotype was seen many times. J is TRBJ1-1 and V is TRBV5-6, with D maybe TRBD1 (6 bases). CDR1 SGHDT and CDR2 YYEEEE come from the germline V gene. The CDR3 length is 14 residues. Trimming took off 1 base at V and 7 bases at J, with 14 bases between the two ends. CDR3 DNA sequence: TGTGCCAGCAGCTTGTTGGGGGGGCGGGTTGAAGCTTTCTTT. Protein: CASSLLGGRVEAFF. The full variable domain, its missing parts supplied by reference TRBV5-6 and TRBJ1-1, is DAGVTQSPTHLIKTRGQQVTLRCSPKSGHDTVSWYQQALGQGPQFIFQYYEEEERQRGNFPDRFSGHQFPNYSSELNVNALLLGDSALYLCASSLLGGRVEAFFGQGTRLTVV.

This clonotype was found a few times. This chain uses TRBV2 with TRBJ2-7, with a weak D call TRBD2 (5 bases). The CDR3 has 14 amino acids. Trimming removed 6 bases at V and 0 bases at J, with 12 bases between. The germline CDR1 and CDR2 sequences are SNHLY and FYNNEI. CDR3 DNA sequence: TGTGCCAGCAGAGCACGGGAAACCTCCTACGAGCAGTACTTC. Translated, it gives CASRARETSYEQYF. The full variable domain, completed using reference TRBV2 and TRBJ2-7, is EPEVTQTPSHQVTQMGQEVILRCVPISNHLYFYWYRQILGQKVEFLVSFYNNEISEKSEIFDDQFSVERPDGSNFTLKIRSTKLEDSAMYFCASRARETSYEQYFGPGTRLTVT.

The rearrangement links TRBV20-1 to TRBJ2-1; perhaps TRBD2 as D (6 bases). Trimming pared 6 bases from V and 7 bases from J, leaving 22 bases between. The germline gives CDR1 DFQATT, CDR2 SNEGSKA (reference sequence). The CDR3 contains 15 residues. This chain's CDR3 is CSAYRPGLPPNEQFF. CDR3 DNA: TGCAGTGCGTATAGACCGGGACTCCCTCCAAATGAGCAGTTCTTC.

The genes are TRBV7-2 and TRBJ2-7; 8 bases align to TRBD1. CDR1 and CDR2 from the germline V gene are SGHTA and FQGNSA. V was pared by 5 bases and J by 1 base, with 4 bases of the junction left unmatched. The CDR3 is made up of 14 amino acids. CDR3 amino acids: CASSRRDRSYEQYF. The CDR3, as DNA: TGTGCCAGCAGCCGCCGGGACAGGTCCTACGAGCAGTACTTC.

In this sample, this clonotype turned up a few times. The V and J genes are TRBV20-1 and TRBJ1-5, with TRBD1 matching 7 bases. The junction had 6 bases not matched to a gene; V was cut back by 6 bases and J by 1 base. Germline CDR1 reads DFQATT; CDR2 reads SNEGSKA (reference sequence). The CDR3 has 14 amino acids. The CDR3 sequence is CSAPTGTSNQPQHF. The CDR3 nucleotides read TGCAGTGCCCCGACAGGGACCAGCAATCAGCCCCAGCATTTT.

This clonotype was counted only a few times. Compared with germline, one end of the junction differs, possibly owing to a read error. As DNA, the CDR3 is TGTGCCAGCAGCTACGGACAGGGCGGCACCGGGGAGCTGTTTTTT. It yields the protein CASSYGQGGTGELFF. The rearrangement joins TRBV5-1 to TRBJ2-2, with TRBD1 matching over 8 bases. Germline assignment: CDR1 SGHRS and CDR2 YFSETQ. CDR3 length equals 15 residues.

The chain has TRBV20-1 and TRBJ1-2; perhaps TRBD1 as D (6 bases). This CDR3 spans 14 amino acids. CDR1 and CDR2 (germline): DFQATT, SNEGSKA (reference sequence). The V end lost 0 bases, the J end lost 4 bases, and 12 bases lay between the germline ends. The CDR3 DNA reads as TGCAGTGCTAGAGAATTTACAGGGAGCTATGGCTACACCTTC. Protein: CSAREFTGSYGYTF.

This clonotype was counted between two and nine times. This chain uses TRBV12-3 or TRBV12-4 with TRBJ2-2; D is perhaps TRBD1 (5 bases). V shed 10 bases and J shed 1 base, with 16 bases lying between them. There are 15 residues in the CDR3. The CDR3 spells CATPVAGKNTGELFF. Written as DNA, the CDR3 is TGTGCCACCCCTGTAGCAGGGAAGAACACCGGGGAGCTGTTTTTT.

The chain couples TRBV7-3 to TRBJ1-1; D is possibly TRBD1 (5 bases). Germline CDR1 is SGHTA and CDR2 is FQGTGA. Trimming left V 5 bases short and J 4 bases short, with 11 bases between. The CDR3 is 13 amino acids. In nucleotides, the CDR3 is TGTGCCAGCAGCGCTTTCGGGGGCACTGAAGCTTTCTTT. It encodes CASSAFGGTEAFF. The whole variable domain, filled in from reference TRBV7-3 and TRBJ1-1, reads GAGVSQTPSNKVTEKGKYVELRCDPISGHTALYWYRQSLGQGPEFLIYFQGTGAADDSGLPNDRFFAVRPEGSVSTLKIQRTERGDSAVYLCASSAFGGTEAFFGQGTRLTVV.

This clonotype was picked up a small number of times. The chain carries TRBV12-3 or TRBV12-4 and TRBJ2-2; D not certain. Trimming cost V 7 bases and J 2 bases, with 8 bases left between them. The CDR3 runs to 13 residues. The chain's CDR3 is CASIPENTGELFF. The CDR3 DNA reads as TGTGCCAGCATCCCGGAAAACACCGGGGAGCTGTTTTTT.

The chain couples TRBV12-3 or TRBV12-4 to TRBJ1-5; D not certain. The CDR3 sequence is 14 residues long. The V end was cut by 5 bases, the J end by 0 bases, with 8 bases between. The CDR3 sequence: CASSPDDSNQPQHF. CDR3 DNA sequence: TGTGCCAGCAGTCCCGACGATAGCAATCAGCCCCAGCATTTT.

This clonotype showed up just a few times. The J gene is TRBJ2-5, the V gene TRBV20-1; D call uncertain. The CDR3 runs to 14 residues. V was pared by 3 bases and J by 1 base, with 12 bases between. Germline V gene sequence: CDR1 DFQATT, CDR2 SNEGSKA (reference sequence). In DNA, the CDR3 is TGCAGTGCTAGTTACGGACCCCGCCAAGAGACCCAGTACTTC. The encoded protein is CSASYGPRQETQYF.

This clonotype was picked up a small number of times. The rearrangement uses TRBV7-8 and TRBJ1-4; D gene uncertain. CDR3 length equals 17 residues. Trimming stripped 7 bases from V and 0 bases from J, with 18 bases between. Germline-derived CDR1 and CDR2 are SGHVS and FQNEAQ. DNA of the CDR3: TGTGCCAGCAAACGGGGTAGAGTGGGCTCAACTAATGAAAAACTGTTTTTT. This translates into CASKRGRVGSTNEKLFF. Based on the CDR3 plus reference TRBV7-8 and TRBJ1-4, the full variable domain is GAGVSQSPRYKVAKRGQDVALRCDPISGHVSLFWYQQALGQGPEFLTYFQNEAQLDKSGLPSDRFFAERPEGSVSTLKIQRTQQEDSAVYLCASKRGRVGSTNEKLFFGSGTQLSVL.